This T cell receptor (beta chain) is drawn from a study of molecular identifiers for immune sequencing clone quantification. Study conclusions and caveats: Highly expanded clone sizes could be underestimated by identical TCR molecules that share a barcode. Whereas naive cells kept under 1% of molecules in clones above 20 RNA copies, such clones held over 97% in effectors.

Worth noting for this clonotype: Antigen unknown.

The CDR3 spans 16 residues. TCRdb passed the PCR reads through MiXCR, listing each CDR3 protein once. The data hold under 800,000 distinct CDR3 sequences, with 25% observed a single time. The receptor comes from a human donor in good health. Some libraries in this study had Jurkat cell RNA spiked in. What was sequenced was naive CD8+ T cells from blood, with Jurkat cell RNA spiked in. Documented subset: FACS-sorted CD8+CD4-CCR7+CD45RA+ naive T cells. The genes are TRBV21-1 and TRBJ2-7; TRBD2 reflects the table's D call only, with no check against the DNA. TRBV21-1 is a known pseudogene. The CDR3 DNA reads TGTGCCAGCAGCTTAAAACTAGCGGGCCTCCACTACGAGCAGTACTTC. Translated: CASSLKLAGLHYEQYF.